The source of this T cell receptor beta chain is a study of cytomegalovirus exposure and HLA in healthy donors listed by TCRdb under 2017. For the wider study: The 650 to 800 repertoires of the first cohort and the roughly 120 validation repertoires were produced on the same platform, according to a later analysis. The aim of the study was to test whether cataloging public T cell receptors could identify signatures of past pathogen exposure. The study combined high-throughput TCR immunosequencing, statistical association of individual TCRs with disease status, and machine learning to predict cytomegalovirus infection status. Besides the first cohort of roughly 640 subjects, a separate validation cohort made up of roughly 120 different subjects was used.

About this clone: Its antigen target is currently unknown. Per-nucleotide qualities are absent, and no much larger clonotype sits a single base away.

The donors were included in the validation cohort of roughly 120 subjects, a group kept apart from the approximately 700-subject first cohort. Overall results and qualifications from the work: A few of the identified cytomegalovirus-associated TCR beta chains were confirmed in vitro to be specific for cytomegalovirus antigens. Subsequent analysis determined that TCRs grouped into clusters in the first cohort also showed a tendency toward co-occurrence across the 120 validation repertoires, and 94% of cluster scores exceeded 0. A total of 150 to 200 TCR beta chains were listed by the study as associated with cytomegalovirus. The classifier was reported to diagnose cytomegalovirus status with high specificity and sensitivity in both the original cohort and the validation cohort. A later analysis had no HLA typing for the validation cohort, so co-occurrence there was scored across all 130 or so repertoires. Across donors, most TCR sequences were observed very rarely, whereas some public TCRs were present in many individuals. The authors suggested that the approach could potentially be extended to other disease states and immunological phenotypes.

Library creation used the immunoSEQ multiplex PCR assay. In the authors' own workflow: A statistical classification framework was built to diagnose cytomegalovirus status from the catalog of TCR beta chain sequences. This immuneACCESS table, as held by TCRdb, lists in-frame sequences with V and J called but not all clones. Of the missing ones, under half trace to an unresolved V gene in checked studies; the others have no known cause. V and J calls and clone size are as listed in that table; D and trimming were resolved from the DNA. For this sample the table gives about 270,000 clones, of which approximately 86% were detected only once. The ten largest clones represent roughly 0.99% of the sample. V trim: 4 bases; J trim: 0 bases; unmatched bases: 6. Reading from cysteine to phenylalanine, the CDR3 counts 15 amino acids. Only the CDR3 DNA stays, 45 bases, in frame from base 1. The germline V gene (reference sequence) gives CDR1 as LNHDA and CDR2 as SQIVND.

The rearranged segments are TRBV19 and TRBJ2-7; 7 bases in between match TRBD1. This receptor was obtained from a woman younger than 35 in good health and CMV-seronegative. Source material: PBMCs. CDR3 sequence: CASSTWDSDSYEQYF. In nucleotide form, the sequence is TGTGCCAGTAGTACTTGGGACAGTGACTCCTACGAGCAGTACTTC.